This passage covers 25 T cell receptor beta chains from one sample sequenced in a study of human T cells and chemical hapten exposure. A single record per CDR3 protein comes from TCRdb applying MiXCR to the RACE reads. Of 150,000 to 200,000 distinct CDR3 sequences listed, around 30% were seen once; the top ten hold 2.9%. The time point denotes: pre-sensitization, week 0. Treatment defined: therapeutic diphenylcyclopropenone sensitization with weekly scalp DPC. The sample here was whole blood, taken in connection with sensitization to the hapten diphenylcyclopropenone (DPC). Receptors were obtained from a woman in her twenties or thirties with alopecia areata. Some clones in this sample may be carry-over from other donors' samples.

This clonotype was detected a few times. The chain recombines TRBV10-3 with TRBJ2-3; no reliable D call. Germline lookup yields CDR1 ENHRY and CDR2 SYGVKD. V gave up 8 bases and J gave up 0 bases, with 15 bases separating them. This CDR3 is built from 15 residues. The CDR3 loop reads CAIANTFGSTDTQYF. For the CDR3, the DNA is TGTGCCATCGCGAACACATTCGGGAGCACAGATACGCAGTATTTT.

This chain joins TRBV4-2 and TRBJ2-2, with D possibly being TRBD1 (5 bases). This CDR3 comprises 16 residues. V was pared by 1 base and J by 1 base, with 10 bases between. Germline lookup yields CDR1 LGHNA and CDR2 YNFKEQ. CDR3 sequence: CASSQAAGKNTGELFF. The DNA for the CDR3 is TGTGCCAGCAGCCAAGCGGCAGGGAAGAACACCGGGGAGCTGTTTTTT.

In its sample, this clonotype was seen once. The chain couples TRBV28 to TRBJ2-3; 8 nucleotides align to TRBD2. V was pared by 3 bases and J by 3 bases, with 5 bases of the junction left unmatched. The CDR3 runs to 15 residues. Germline loops: CDR1 MDHEN, CDR2 SYDVKM. This CDR3 reads CASSLSGGETDTQYF. The CDR3 DNA follows: TGTGCCAGCAGTTTGTCCGGGGGGGAAACAGATACGCAGTATTTT. Filled out from reference TRBV28 and TRBJ2-3, the complete variable domain reads DVKVTQSSRYLVKRTGEKVFLECVQDMDHENMFWYRQDPGLGLRLIYFSYDVKMKEKGDIPEGYSVSREKKERFSLILESASTNQTSMYLCASSLSGGETDTQYFGPGTRLTVL.

As to this clonotype: One end of the junction does not line up with germline, which may come from a read error. This sequence joins TRBV4-2 and TRBJ2-1, with D unresolved. The CDR3 has 14 amino acids. Germline loops: CDR1 LGHNA, CDR2 YNFKEQ. This chain's CDR3 is CASSQELPGNEQFF. Written as DNA, the CDR3 is TGCGCCAGCAGCCAAGAGTTACCTGGAAATGAGCAGTTCTTC.

The J gene is TRBJ1-2, the V gene TRBV30; possible D gene TRBD1, 5 bases. The CDR3 spans 14 residues. Trimming cost V 4 bases and J 4 bases, with 16 bases left between them. Per the germline V gene, CDR1 is GTSNPN and CDR2 is SVGIG (reference sequence). As DNA, the CDR3 is TGTGCCTGGATTCCCCAAGGGGCCTTCTATGGCTACACCTTC. This encodes CAWIPQGAFYGYTF.

This clonotype was detected a few times. The genes are TRBV29-1 and TRBJ2-5; possible D gene TRBD1, 5 bases. The CDR3 runs to 14 residues. With 2 bases removed from V and 5 bases from J, the gap between germline ends came to 15 bases. CDR1 SQVTM and CDR2 ANQGSEA come from the germline V gene. This CDR3 is CSVEKTAVTETQYF. For the CDR3, the DNA is TGCAGCGTTGAAAAGACAGCAGTTACGGAGACCCAGTACTTC.

DNA of the CDR3: TGTGCCAGCAGTGTTCTGTCGTACAATGAGCAGTTCTTC. This translates into CASSVLSYNEQFF. The gene calls are TRBV2 and TRBJ2-1; no clear D. This CDR3 has 13 amino acids. The ends were cut back, 4 bases at V and 4 bases at J, with 8 bases in the middle. Germline values: CDR1 SNHLY, CDR2 FYNNEI.

This rearrangement joins TRBV19 to TRBJ2-3; weak D call: TRBD1 (5 bases). CDR1 LNHDA and CDR2 SQIVND come from the germline V gene (reference sequence). This CDR3 is 17 amino acids long. Trimming left V 5 bases short and J 0 bases short, with 18 bases between. The CDR3, as DNA: TGTGCCAGTAGTGATTATGGGGCGACGGCCAGCACAGATACGCAGTATTTT. It specifies CASSDYGATASTDTQYF.

This clonotype has ten or more counts. The chain employs TRBV6-4 and TRBJ2-1; TRBD1 aligns across 9 bases. The CDR3 runs 14 residues. The trim removed 4 bases at V and 10 bases at J, leaving 8 bases unmatched. Germline V CDR1 and CDR2: MRHNA, SNTAGT. The CDR3 loop reads CASSVGQGQGEQFF. CDR3 in DNA: TGTGCCAGCAGTGTAGGCCAAGGACAGGGGGAGCAGTTCTTC.

This clonotype has a count of ten or more. The chain recombines TRBV29-1 with TRBJ1-1, with D possibly TRBD1 on 5 matching bases. Trimming took 4 bases from V and 1 from J, leaving 13 bases between them. The CDR3 covers 14 residues. The germline CDR1 and CDR2 sequences are SQVTM and ANQGSEA. The CDR3 here is CSVVGTRGNTEAFF. In nucleotides, the CDR3 is TGCAGCGTTGTGGGGACCCGAGGGAACACTGAAGCTTTCTTT.

Only a few counts were recorded for this clonotype. The chain carries TRBV29-1 and TRBJ2-1; 10 bases are a match to TRBD1. Germline values: CDR1 SQVTM, CDR2 ANQGSEA. V was clipped by 3 bases and J by 9 bases; unmatched bases: 8. CDR3 size: 14 residues. CDR3 in amino acids: CSVDSGQGVGEQFF. CDR3 nucleotides: TGCAGCGTTGATTCAGGACAGGGGGTCGGTGAGCAGTTCTTC.

This clonotype occurred a few times. The J gene is TRBJ1-1, the V gene TRBV29-1; a possible D gene is TRBD1 (6 bases). Germline CDR1 SQVTM, CDR2 ANQGSEA. The CDR3 length is 12 residues. Deletions cut 4 bases from V and 9 bases from J, with 15 bases between. CDR3: CSVGAPGQQAFF. The CDR3 coding sequence is TGCAGCGTTGGCGCCCCGGGACAACAAGCTTTCTTT.

The rearrangement uses TRBV7-2 and TRBJ1-5; D ambiguous. Germline V gene sequence: CDR1 SGHTA, CDR2 FQGNSA. The CDR3 has 15 amino acids. The germline V and J ends were trimmed by 6 bases and 1 base, with 13 bases remaining between them. The CDR3 coding sequence is TGTGCCAGCAGTTTTGGTAGGGCGAGCAATCAGCCCCAGCATTTT. Residues: CASSFGRASNQPQHF.

This clonotype was detected only a few times. J is TRBJ2-1 and V is TRBV6-1; 8 bases are a match to TRBD2. Germline V gene data show CDR1 as MNHNS and CDR2 as SASEGT. The CDR3 runs to 14 residues. Unmatched junction bases numbered 7, after V lost 7 bases and J lost 5 bases. Here the CDR3 reads CASILAGPHNEQFF. The DNA of the CDR3 is TGTGCCAGCATCCTAGCGGGCCCCCACAATGAGCAGTTCTTC.

This chain uses TRBV28 with TRBJ1-5; TRBD1 matches 7 bases. V shed 5 bases, J shed 9 bases, and the junction held 13 bases outside the gene matches. CDR1 MDHEN and CDR2 SYDVKM come from the germline V gene. The CDR3 extends over 15 amino acids. In DNA, the CDR3 is TGTGCCAGCAGTGGGACAGAACGGATCCTCCGGCCCCAGCATTTT. Translation: CASSGTERILRPQHF.

The chain combines TRBV7-2 with TRBJ2-2; D uncertain. V was trimmed by 6 bases and J by 8 bases, leaving 10 bases between them. The germline gives CDR1 SGHTA, CDR2 FQGNSA. This CDR3 region has 12 residues. The CDR3 spells CASSLDKGELFF. In nucleotides, the CDR3 is TGTGCCAGCAGTTTGGATAAAGGGGAGCTGTTTTTT.

Only a few counts were recorded for this clonotype. The chain links TRBV2 to TRBJ1-2, with 7 bases that match TRBD1. The CDR3 extends over 14 amino acids. V gave up 7 bases and J gave up 4 bases; unmatched junction bases: 9. Germline V gene data show CDR1 as SNHLY and CDR2 as FYNNEI. DNA of the CDR3: TGTGCCAGCACCCGAGGGCAGGGGGGCTATGGCTACACCTTC. Translated, it gives CASTRGQGGYGYTF.

This clonotype was observed a few times. The gene calls are TRBV10-2 and TRBJ1-6, with D unresolved. The V end lost 2 bases, the J end lost 10 bases, and 12 bases lay between the germline ends. The CDR3 consists of 14 residues. Germline CDR1 is WSHSY and CDR2 is SAAADI. The CDR3 sequence: CASSETVNGSPLHF. CDR3 DNA: TGCGCCAGCAGTGAGACAGTGAACGGATCACCCCTCCACTTT.

V usage is TRBV14 and J usage is TRBJ2-1; TRBD2 might be the D (6 bases). The CDR3 is 17 amino acids. In germline, CDR1 is SGHDN, CDR2 FVKESK. The ends were cut back, 4 bases at V and 3 bases at J, with 19 bases in the middle. Written as DNA, the CDR3 is TGTGCCAGCAGCCGAACAACACTAGCCCTACTCTACAATGAGCAGTTCTTC. This sequence encodes CASSRTTLALLYNEQFF.

This clonotype was detected only a few times. The chain has TRBV7-6 and TRBJ2-3, with a tentative D call TRBD2 (5 bases). CDR3 size: 15 residues. The germline V gene encodes CDR1 SGHVS and CDR2 FNYEAQ. V was pared by 1 base and J by 8 bases, with 16 bases between. The CDR3 nucleotides read TGTGCCAGCAGCTTAGAACGCGGGTGGTCCTTTACGCAGTATTTT. Its protein is CASSLERGWSFTQYF. Looking up the rest from reference TRBV7-6 and TRBJ2-3 gives the full variable domain: GAGVSQSPRYKVTKRGQDVALRCDPISGHVSLYWYRQALGQGPEFLTYFNYEAQQDKSGLPNDRFSAERPEGSISTLTIQRTEQRDSAMYRCASSLERGWSFTQYFGPGTRLTVL.

The chain joins TRBV24-1 to TRBJ1-1; possibly TRBD1 for D (6 bases). The CDR3 totals 13 residues. Germline V gene lookup returns CDR1 KGHDR and CDR2 SFDVKD. Trimming took off 1 base at V and 12 bases at J, with 14 bases between the two ends. The CDR3 reads CATSDFDRLVTFF. The CDR3 DNA reads TGTGCCACCAGTGATTTCGACAGGCTTGTGACTTTCTTT.

The chain recombines TRBV2 with TRBJ1-4; TRBD1 matches at 10 bases. Trimming cost V 4 bases and J 8 bases; bases outside gene matches: 4. From germline, CDR1 is SNHLY and CDR2 FYNNEI. This CDR3 has 14 amino acids. CDR3 nucleotides: TGTGCCAGCAGTGTAGACAGGGGGCGAGAAAAACTGTTTTTT. As protein: CASSVDRGREKLFF.

About this clonotype: A much larger clone is a single base away; this may be a read error. The chain has TRBV28 and TRBJ1-4; no reliable D call. This CDR3 has 11 amino acids. Germline V CDR1 and CDR2: MDHEN, SYDVKM. CDR3 region: CTSSDMKKLFF. Written as DNA, the CDR3 is TGTACCAGCAGCGACATGAAGAAACTGTTTTTT. Variable domain in full (rest from reference TRBV28 and TRBJ1-4): DVKVTQSSRYLVKRTGEKVFLECVQDMDHENMFWYRQDPGLGLRLIYFSYDVKMKEKGDIPEGYSVSREKKERFSLILESASTNQTSMYLCTSSDMKKLFFGSGTQLSVL.

The V call is TRBV7-2, the J call TRBJ2-7, with 9 bases that match TRBD1. After removal of 3 bases from V and 2 bases from J, the junction contained 2 bases not matched to a gene. Germline V CDR1 and CDR2: SGHTA, FQGNSA. The CDR3 is 14 residues long. The CDR3 sequence: CASSLTGGTYEQYF. DNA for the CDR3: TGTGCCAGCAGCTTGACAGGGGGTACCTACGAGCAGTACTTC.

The table lists this clonotype with a few counts. The CDR3 spells CASSVAGSGTGELFF. CDR3 nucleotides: TGTGCCAGCAGCGTAGCGGGTTCGGGGACCGGGGAGCTGTTTTTT. This chain uses TRBV9 with TRBJ2-2, with TRBD2 as a possible D gene (5 bases). CDR3 length equals 15 residues. V lost 0 bases, J lost 5 bases, and 11 bases lay in between. The V gene's germline CDR1 is SGDLS and CDR2 YYNGEE.